Below, 14 T cell receptor beta chains from the same sample are listed, as sequenced in a study of cytomegalovirus exposure and HLA in healthy donors. 60 Vbeta and 13 Jbeta primers were used in PCR. TCRdb's table, derived via immunoSEQ multiplex PCR, lists solely in-frame clones and lacks some. The sample consists of some 150,000 clones, around three quarters of them appearing once. Sequenced sample: PBMCs. All receptors come from a middle-aged man in good health and CMV-seronegative.

V gene TRBV5-5 combines with J gene TRBJ2-1; maybe TRBD2 (7 bases). Germline V gene data show CDR1 as SGHKS and CDR2 as YYEKEE (reference sequence). The CDR3 extends over 17 amino acids. Trimming took 4 bases from V and 5 from J, leaving 22 bases between them. CDR3 sequence (DNA): TGTGCCAGCAGCCAAAATATCGGGGGGCCGCGTGACAATGAGCAGTTCTTC. It codes for CASSQNIGGPRDNEQFF.

This sequence joins TRBV27 and TRBJ2-3; D may be TRBD1 (10 bases). CDR1 and CDR2 from the germline V gene are MNHEY and SMNVEV (reference sequence). Deletions cut 7 bases from V and 3 bases from J, with 29 bases between. The CDR3 sequence is 19 residues long. The DNA of the CDR3 is TGTGCCAGCACCGCGACAGGGGGCCAAGGACTAGCGAGGACAGATACGCAGTATTTT. This codes for CASTATGGQGLARTDTQYF.

The chain links TRBV6-1 to TRBJ1-5; D may be TRBD1 (5 bases). This CDR3 has 14 amino acids. V gave up 2 bases and J gave up 6 bases, with 11 bases separating them. Germline CDR1 MNHNS, CDR2 SASEGT. The CDR3 DNA is TGTGCCAGCAGTGAAAGCCAGGGAGGTCAGCCCCAGCATTTT. This translates into CASSESQGGQPQHF.

The rearrangement uses TRBV4-3 and TRBJ2-5; the match to TRBD1 covers 9 bases. The CDR3 has 15 amino acids. In germline, CDR1 is LGHNA, CDR2 YSLEER. The V gene end was trimmed by 3 bases and the J gene end by 4 bases; junction bases not matched to a gene: 6. As DNA, the CDR3 is TGCGCCAGCAGCCAGGAACAGGGGGCTGGAGAGACCCAGTACTTC. Translated: CASSQEQGAGETQYF.

This clone was seen a few times. The chain combines TRBV5-6 with TRBJ1-5; 8 nucleotides agree with TRBD1. Per the germline V gene, CDR1 is SGHDT and CDR2 is YYEEEE. The CDR3 is 16 amino acids. The J segment lost 8 bases and the V segment lost 1 base, leaving 11 bases of the junction unmatched. The CDR3: CASSLITDRVTEPQHF. CDR3 nucleotide sequence: TGTGCCAGCAGCTTGATCACGGACAGGGTAACGGAGCCCCAGCATTTT.

This chain links TRBV11-3 with TRBJ2-1, with TRBD2 matching 13 bases. The CDR3 spans 16 residues. Per germline, CDR1 SGHNT and CDR2 YENEEA. V gave up 1 base and J gave up 9 bases; unmatched junction bases: 6. This chain's CDR3 is CASSLGGLAGVGEQFF. CDR3 coding DNA: TGTGCCAGCAGCTTAGGTGGACTAGCGGGAGTTGGTGAGCAGTTCTTC.

The V call is TRBV5-1, the J call TRBJ1-5; 9 bases are a match to TRBD1. The CDR3 contains 16 residues. The ends lost 4 bases at V and 1 base at J; junction bases unmatched: 6. The germline CDR1 and CDR2 sequences are SGHRS and YFSETQ. CDR3 in DNA: TGCGCCAGCAGCCCAGGGACAGGGTGGAGCAATCAGCCCCAGCATTTT. Amino acids: CASSPGTGWSNQPQHF.

The V and J genes are TRBV28 and TRBJ1-5; TRBD1 agrees at 8 bases. CDR1 MDHEN and CDR2 SYDVKM come from the germline V gene. The CDR3 runs to 13 residues. With V trimmed by 4 bases and J by 7 bases, 3 bases remained unmatched. In DNA form, the CDR3 reads TGTGCCAGCAGTTCAGGGGGCACCCAGCCCCAGCATTTT. This sequence encodes CASSSGGTQPQHF.

The chain has TRBV6-5 and TRBJ2-7; TRBD1 is a possible D gene (5 bases). The V and J ends lost 2 bases and 2 bases respectively, with 13 bases between them. The CDR3 runs to 15 residues. Germline V gives CDR1 MNHEY, CDR2 SVGAGI. CDR3 residues: CASSYAQGLTYEQYF. CDR3 nucleotides: TGTGCCAGCAGTTACGCCCAGGGCCTAACCTACGAGCAGTACTTC.

The J gene is TRBJ2-1, the V gene TRBV6-1, with 9 bases fitting TRBD2. The V segment lost 4 bases and the J segment 6 bases; nucleotides outside the gene matches: 7. Germline V gives CDR1 MNHNS, CDR2 SASEGT. The CDR3 consists of 15 residues. In nucleotides, the CDR3 is TGTGCCAGCAGTGGGATAGCGGGAGCCTTCAATGAGCAGTTCTTC. It encodes CASSGIAGAFNEQFF.

V gene TRBV12-5 combines with J gene TRBJ2-1; D may be TRBD1 (6 bases). CDR1 is LGHNT and CDR2 is FRNRAP in the germline V gene. Between the trimmed V and J ends, which lost 6 bases and 7 bases, there was a span of 16 bases. CDR3 length: 14 residues. The CDR3 loop reads CASGRAGERNEQFF. In nucleotides, the CDR3 is TGTGCTAGTGGCCGGGCAGGGGAGAGGAATGAGCAGTTCTTC.

The chain links TRBV28 to TRBJ2-3, with 11 bases identical to TRBD2. CDR3 size: 18 residues. J gave up 4 bases and V 2 bases, and 11 bases lay outside the gene matches. Germline V CDR1 and CDR2: MDHEN, SYDVKM. The CDR3 loop reads CASSLSLAGGEVADTQYF. In DNA, the CDR3 is TGTGCCAGCAGTTTAAGCCTAGCGGGAGGAGAGGTCGCAGATACGCAGTATTTT.

The chain links TRBV5-1 to TRBJ2-5, with 7 positions matching TRBD1. Per germline, CDR1 SGHRS and CDR2 YFSETQ. This CDR3 is 14 amino acids long. J was trimmed by 7 bases and V by 1 base; bases with no gene match: 7. In DNA, the CDR3 is TGCGCCAGCAGCTTGAGACAGGGAGAAGCGACCCAGTACTTC. Translation: CASSLRQGEATQYF. The full variable domain, with the rest looked up from reference TRBV5-1 and TRBJ2-5, is KAGVTQTPRYLIKTRGQQVTLSCSPISGHRSVSWYQQTPGQGLQFLFEYFSETQRNKGNFPGRFSGRQFSNSRSEMNVSTLELGDSALYLCASSLRQGEATQYFGPGTRLLVL.

CDR3 in amino acids: CATSRRSGSSTDTQYF. CDR3 DNA: TGTGCCACCAGCAGAAGAAGCGGGTCTAGCACAGATACGCAGTATTTT. This chain connects TRBV15 to TRBJ2-3, with D possibly TRBD2 on 6 matching bases. The CDR3 runs 16 residues. Germline-derived CDR1 and CDR2 are LNHNV and YYDKDF (reference sequence). V was cut by 2 bases and J by 0 bases, with 12 bases left in between. Variable domain in full (rest from reference TRBV15 and TRBJ2-3): DAMVIQNPRYQVTQFGKPVTLSCSQTLNHNVMYWYQQKSSQAPKLLFHYYDKDFNNEADTPDNFQSRRPNTSFCFLDIRSPGLGDTAMYLCATSRRSGSSTDTQYFGPGTRLTVL.